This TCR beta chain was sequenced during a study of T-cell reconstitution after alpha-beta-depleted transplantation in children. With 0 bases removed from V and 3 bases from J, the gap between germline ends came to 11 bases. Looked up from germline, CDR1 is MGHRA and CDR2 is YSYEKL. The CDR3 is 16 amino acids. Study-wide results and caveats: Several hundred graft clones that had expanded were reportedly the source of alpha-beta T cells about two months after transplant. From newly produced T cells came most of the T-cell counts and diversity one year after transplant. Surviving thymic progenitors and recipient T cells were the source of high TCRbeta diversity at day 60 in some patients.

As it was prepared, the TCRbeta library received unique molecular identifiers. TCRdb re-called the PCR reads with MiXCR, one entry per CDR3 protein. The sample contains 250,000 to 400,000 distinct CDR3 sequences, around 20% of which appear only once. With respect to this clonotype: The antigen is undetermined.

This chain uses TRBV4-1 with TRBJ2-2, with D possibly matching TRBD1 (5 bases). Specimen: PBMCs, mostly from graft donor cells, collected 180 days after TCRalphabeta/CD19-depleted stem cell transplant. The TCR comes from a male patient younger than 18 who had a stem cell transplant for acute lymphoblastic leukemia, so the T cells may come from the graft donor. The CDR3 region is CASSQDPGRDTGELFF. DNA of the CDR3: TGCGCCAGCAGCCAAGATCCGGGCAGGGACACCGGGGAGCTGTTTTTT.